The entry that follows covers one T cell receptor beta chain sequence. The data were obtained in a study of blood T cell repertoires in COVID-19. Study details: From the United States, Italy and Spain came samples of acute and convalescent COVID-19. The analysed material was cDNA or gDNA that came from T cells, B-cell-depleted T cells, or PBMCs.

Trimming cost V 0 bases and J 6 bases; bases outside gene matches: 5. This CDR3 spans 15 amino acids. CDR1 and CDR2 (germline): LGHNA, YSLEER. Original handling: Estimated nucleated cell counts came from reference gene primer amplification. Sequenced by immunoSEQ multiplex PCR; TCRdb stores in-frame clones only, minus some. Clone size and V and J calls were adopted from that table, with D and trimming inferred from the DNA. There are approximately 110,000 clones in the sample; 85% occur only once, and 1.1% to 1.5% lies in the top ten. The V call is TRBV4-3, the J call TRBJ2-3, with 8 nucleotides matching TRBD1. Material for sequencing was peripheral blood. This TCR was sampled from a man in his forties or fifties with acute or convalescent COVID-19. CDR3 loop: CASSQDFRGRDTQYF. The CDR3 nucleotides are TGCGCCAGCAGCCAAGATTTCAGGGGGCGGGATACGCAGTATTTT.